What follows are 10 T cell receptor beta chains derived from one specimen sequenced in a study of shared clonotypes between healthy human individuals. Clones were sequenced by immunoSEQ multiplex PCR, and TCRdb holds only the in-frame ones, with some missing. This table has 2 million to 3 million clones, 90% to 95% appearing once. The specimen sequenced was naive CD4+ T cells sorted from blood. The sample's subset: CD45RA+ positively selected. Receptor source: a man aged 18 to 30 in good health.

This clone came up once. The chain is built from TRBV7-3 and TRBJ2-6, with a possible D match to TRBD1 (5 bases). Between the trimmed V and J ends, which lost 0 bases and 1 base, there was a span of 10 bases. The CDR3 runs 17 residues. Germline CDR1 is SGHTA and CDR2 is FQGTGA. In nucleotides, the CDR3 is TGTGCCAGCAGCTTAACGTCCTGGACATCTGGGGCCAACGTCCTGACTTTC. Translated: CASSLTSWTSGANVLTF.

The V gene is TRBV7-9, the J gene TRBJ1-5; tentative D call: TRBD1 (6 bases). This CDR3 contains 18 residues. Germline V CDR1 and CDR2: SEHNR, FQNEAQ (reference sequence). V was clipped by 5 bases and J by 2 bases, with 22 bases between them. The CDR3 DNA reads as TGTGCCAGCAGCATCGCATTCCTGCGGGGGGCCGGCAATCAGCCCCAGCATTTT. Translation gives CASSIAFLRGAGNQPQHF.

V is TRBV5-4 and J is TRBJ2-7; TRBD1 matches 7 bases. The trim removed 6 bases at V and 4 bases at J, leaving 10 bases unmatched. The CDR3 consists of 14 residues. Germline V gene sequence: CDR1 SGHNT, CDR2 YYREEE (reference sequence). The CDR3 spells CASTYRGSTYEQYF. The CDR3 nucleotides are TGTGCCAGCACCTACAGGGGATCGACTTACGAGCAGTACTTC.

The chain has TRBV4-2 and TRBJ2-4; tentative D call: TRBD1 (6 bases). CDR1 and CDR2 (germline): LGHNA, YNFKEQ. This CDR3 has 16 residues. The V end was cut by 4 bases, the J end by 8 bases, with 21 bases between. The chain's CDR3 is CASSPAGTYGADIQYF. The DNA of the CDR3 is TGTGCCAGCAGCCCCGCCGGGACATATGGGGCGGACATTCAGTACTTC.

The chain couples TRBV9 to TRBJ1-6; D not resolved. CDR1 is SGDLS and CDR2 is YYNGEE in the germline V gene. V lost 0 bases, J lost 7 bases, and 11 bases lay in between. The CDR3 consists of 15 residues. CDR3 protein: CASSVVEGGNSPLHF. The CDR3 DNA is TGTGCCAGCAGCGTAGTTGAGGGAGGGAATTCACCCCTCCACTTT.

This clone was counted a single time. The chain joins TRBV5-4 to TRBJ2-3; 8 bases are a match to TRBD1. The germline CDR1 and CDR2 sequences are SGHNT and YYREEE (reference sequence). After removal of 4 bases from V and 4 bases from J, the junction contained 5 bases not matched to a gene. The CDR3 covers 14 residues. CDR3 DNA: TGTGCCAGCAGCACCGGACAGGGACCAGATACGCAGTATTTT. It yields the protein CASSTGQGPDTQYF.

This rearrangement joins TRBV19 to TRBJ1-6; 8 bases match TRBD1. The V gene end was trimmed by 1 base and the J gene end by 8 bases; junction bases not matched to a gene: 10. The CDR3 contains 17 residues. CDR1 is LNHDA and CDR2 is SQIVND in the germline V gene (reference sequence). Here the CDR3 reads CASSIGDRGRVDSPLHF. CDR3 nucleotide sequence: TGTGCCAGTAGTATAGGCGACAGGGGTCGGGTGGATTCACCCCTCCACTTT. Looking up the rest from reference TRBV19 and TRBJ1-6 gives the full variable domain: DGGITQSPKYLFRKEGQNVTLSCEQNLNHDAMYWYRQDPGQGLRLIYYSQIVNDFQKGDIAEGYSVSREKKESFPLTVTSAQKNPTAFYLCASSIGDRGRVDSPLHFGNGTRLTVT.

Concerning this clone: Other DNA sequences in the sample encode the same CDR3. The chain joins TRBV25-1 to TRBJ2-5, with 8 bases that match TRBD1. The ends lost 4 bases at V and 5 bases at J; junction bases unmatched: 3. Germline V gives CDR1 MGHDK, CDR2 SYGVNS. The CDR3 extends over 13 amino acids. The CDR3 reads CASSGQGRETQYF. CDR3 DNA sequence: TGTGCCAGCAGTGGACAGGGGAGGGAGACCCAGTACTTC.

A note on this clone: Other nucleotide sequences in the sample specify the same CDR3. The chain links TRBV5-1 to TRBJ2-2; D is unresolved. This CDR3 spans 14 amino acids. The V gene's germline CDR1 is SGHRS and CDR2 YFSETQ. V was clipped by 0 bases and J by 2 bases, with 5 bases between them. The CDR3 is CASSLARNTGELFF. The DNA for the CDR3 is TGCGCCAGCAGCTTGGCACGTAACACCGGGGAGCTGTTTTTT.

The chain has TRBV5-5 and TRBJ2-7; TRBD2 aligns across 9 bases. Unmatched junction bases numbered 6, after V lost 4 bases and J lost 1 base. The CDR3 is 15 amino acids. CDR1 SGHKS and CDR2 YYEKEE come from the germline V gene (reference sequence). The CDR3 protein is CASSLLAGDSYEQYF. The CDR3 DNA reads TGTGCCAGCAGCCTACTAGCGGGCGATTCCTACGAGCAGTACTTC.